The 24 T cell receptor beta chains below all came from one sample that was sequenced in a study of cytomegalovirus exposure and HLA in healthy donors. PCR was performed using 60 Vbeta and 13 Jbeta primers. Clones were sequenced by immunoSEQ multiplex PCR, and TCRdb holds only the in-frame ones, with some missing. The table lists some 91,000 clones, around 74% of them singletons. The sequencing sample was made of PBMCs. The receptors here all came from a man aged 40-49 years in good health and CMV-seropositive.

This clone appeared a single time. The rearrangement joins TRBV10-2 to TRBJ2-5; the match to TRBD1 covers 10 bases. The end of the DNA aligns better with TRBJ2-7, so the J call may be wrong. The CDR3 totals 16 residues. Germline V gene sequence: CDR1 WSHSY, CDR2 SAAADI. The CDR3 is CASSEGGDRGRYEQYF. In DNA form, the CDR3 reads TGCGCCAGCAGTGAGGGCGGGGACAGGGGAAGGTACGAGCAGTACTTC.

The chain links TRBV11-2 to TRBJ2-5; TRBD2 aligns across 7 bases. J was trimmed by 5 bases and V by 5 bases; bases with no gene match: 8. Germline V gene sequence: CDR1 SGHAT, CDR2 FQNNGV. The CDR3 extends over 14 amino acids. CDR3 loop: CASSQGEGLETQYF. CDR3 DNA sequence: TGTGCCAGCAGCCAAGGGGAGGGGTTGGAGACCCAGTACTTC.

This chain uses TRBV7-9 with TRBJ2-7; 8 nucleotides agree with TRBD2. V lost 1 base and J lost 2; bases outside the gene matches: 7. This CDR3 has 16 residues. From germline, CDR1 is SEHNR and CDR2 FQNEAQ (reference sequence). The CDR3 nucleotides are TGTGCCAGCAGCTTAGTTAGCGGGGTCCTCGCCTACGAGCAGTACTTC. Amino acids: CASSLVSGVLAYEQYF.

This clone has only one observation. The chain is built from TRBV25-1 and TRBJ1-5; TRBD1 might be the D (6 bases). Trimming cost V 6 bases and J 6 bases, with 12 bases left between them. The germline gives CDR1 MGHDK, CDR2 SYGVNS. There are 13 residues in the CDR3. CDR3 loop: CASRGGGGQPQHF. The CDR3 DNA sequence: TGTGCCAGCAGGGGGGGAGGGGGTCAGCCCCAGCATTTT. The variable domain in full, completed from reference TRBV25-1 and TRBJ1-5, reads EADIYQTPRYLVIGTGKKITLECSQTMGHDKMYWYQQDPGMELHLIHYSYGVNSTEKGDLSSESTVSRIRTEHFPLTLESARPSHTSQYLCASRGGGGQPQHFGDGTRLSIL.

The chain uses TRBV2 and TRBJ2-1; D ambiguous. Deletions cut 3 bases from V and 3 bases from J, with 6 bases between. Germline V gene data show CDR1 as SNHLY and CDR2 as FYNNEI. The CDR3 consists of 13 residues. The CDR3 nucleotides read TGTGCCAGCAGTGAGAACAACTACAATGAGCAGTTCTTC. This sequence encodes CASSENNYNEQFF. The full variable domain, its missing parts supplied by reference TRBV2 and TRBJ2-1, is EPEVTQTPSHQVTQMGQEVILRCVPISNHLYFYWYRQILGQKVEFLVSFYNNEISEKSEIFDDQFSVERPDGSNFTLKIRSTKLEDSAMYFCASSENNYNEQFFGPGTRLTVL.

For this clone: One junction end disagrees with the germline gene, perhaps due to a read error. This sequence joins TRBV5-1 and TRBJ2-5, with 14 bases identical to TRBD2. CDR3 length equals 16 residues. Germline CDR1 is SGHRS and CDR2 is YFSETQ. The CDR3, as DNA: TGCGCCAGCAGCGCCGGGACTAGCGGGGGACAAGAGGCCCAGTACTTC. It yields the protein CASSAGTSGGQEAQYF.

This clone was counted between two and nine times. The J gene is TRBJ2-5, the V gene TRBV18, with 11 bases that match TRBD2. Germline V gene lookup returns CDR1 KGHSH and CDR2 LQKENI. After removal of 6 bases from V and 6 bases from J, the junction contained 9 bases not matched to a gene. This CDR3 contains 15 residues. The CDR3 sequence is CASSSTSGSEKTQYF. The CDR3 DNA reads as TGTGCCAGCTCTTCTACTAGCGGGAGTGAAAAGACCCAGTACTTC.

Points on this clone: Other DNA sequences from this sample encode an identical CDR3 as well. The chain recombines TRBV5-1 with TRBJ1-3, with TRBD1 matching 9 bases. CDR1 is SGHRS and CDR2 is YFSETQ in the germline V gene. J lost 1 base, V lost 1 base, and 9 bases had no gene match. This CDR3 spans 18 amino acids. The CDR3 reads CASSLFPTGGNSGNTIYF. CDR3 bases: TGCGCCAGCAGCTTGTTTCCGACAGGGGGAAATTCTGGAAACACCATATATTTT.

On this clone: A read error may account for a junction end that differs from germline. The rearrangement joins TRBV4-3 to TRBJ1-5; 9 nucleotides align to TRBD1. CDR1 is LGHNA, CDR2 YSLEER, per germline. This CDR3 is built from 15 residues. The CDR3 DNA sequence: TGCGCCAGCGGCCAAGACAGGGGGGTCAATCAGCCCCAGCATTTT. It specifies CASGQDRGVNQPQHF.

The chain links TRBV28 to TRBJ1-4; D not certain. Trimming cost V 3 bases and J 6 bases, with 8 bases left between them. The CDR3 consists of 13 residues. Germline V lookup: CDR1 MDHEN, CDR2 SYDVKM. The CDR3, as DNA: TGTGCCAGCAGTTTCAGCCAGGATGAAAAACTGTTTTTT. Translation gives CASSFSQDEKLFF.

This clone was counted a few times. This CDR3 is CASSLVRQGGEKLFF. CDR3 coding DNA: TGTGCCAGCAGCTTAGTGAGGCAGGGAGGTGAAAAACTGTTTTTT. The chain recombines TRBV7-8 with TRBJ1-4, with D possibly being TRBD1 (5 bases). In germline, CDR1 is SGHVS, CDR2 FQNEAQ. Trimming took off 1 base at V and 7 bases at J, with 13 bases between the two ends. The CDR3 runs to 15 residues.

The chain joins TRBV29-1 to TRBJ2-7; tentatively, D is TRBD2 (7 bases). The ends were cut back, 0 bases at V and 3 bases at J, with 18 bases in the middle. The CDR3 has 16 amino acids. Germline values: CDR1 SQVTM, CDR2 ANQGSEA. The CDR3: CSVEDPLRGGSYEQYF. The CDR3 region has the DNA TGCAGCGTTGAAGACCCCCTCAGGGGCGGGAGCTACGAGCAGTACTTC.

The chain carries TRBV7-9 and TRBJ2-7, with 8 nucleotides matching TRBD1. Trimming cost V 1 base and J 3 bases; bases outside gene matches: 2. The CDR3 is made up of 14 amino acids. Per germline, CDR1 SEHNR and CDR2 FQNEAQ (reference sequence). In nucleotides, the CDR3 is TGTGCCAGCAGCTTAGTCGGACAGGGCTACGAGCAGTACTTC. Amino acid sequence: CASSLVGQGYEQYF.

The chain has TRBV7-2 and TRBJ2-7, with 8 nucleotides matching TRBD1. CDR1 SGHTA and CDR2 FQGNSA come from the germline V gene. CDR3 length: 15 residues. V gave up 5 bases and J gave up 6 bases; unmatched junction bases: 12. CDR3 coding DNA: TGTGCCAGCAGCCCCACCAGGACAGGGAGGCGCGAGCAGTACTTC. This sequence encodes CASSPTRTGRREQYF. Supplemented by reference TRBV7-2 and TRBJ2-7, the full variable domain reads GAGVSQSPSNKVTEKGKDVELRCDPISGHTALYWYRQSLGQGLEFLIYFQGNSAPDKSGLPSDRFSAERTGGSVSTLTIQRTQQEDSAVYLCASSPTRTGRREQYFGPGTRLTVT.

Only a few counts were recorded for this clone. The genes are TRBV6-5 and TRBJ1-1; D is unresolved. The germline V gene has CDR1 MNHEY and CDR2 SVGAGI. This CDR3 spans 12 amino acids. Trimming took off 6 bases at V and 7 bases at J, with 12 bases between the two ends. As DNA, the CDR3 is TGTGCCAGCAGAACGGGGAGCGGTGAAGCTTTCTTT. It translates to CASRTGSGEAFF.

The chain has TRBV28 and TRBJ2-2, with D possibly TRBD1 on 5 matching bases. Germline CDR1 reads MDHEN; CDR2 reads SYDVKM. The ends were cut back, 6 bases at V and 3 bases at J, with 8 bases in the middle. This CDR3 is 13 amino acids long. The CDR3 sequence: CASRSTDTGELFF. The CDR3 nucleotides read TGTGCCAGCAGGTCGACAGACACCGGGGAGCTGTTTTTT.

This clone has a handful of counts. The rearrangement uses TRBV11-2 and TRBJ1-1, with a possible D match to TRBD1 (6 bases). The germline V and J ends were trimmed by 1 base and 6 bases, with 6 bases remaining between them. The CDR3 contains 12 residues. Germline V CDR1 and CDR2: SGHAT, FQNNGV. The chain's CDR3 is CASSLGGPEAFF. CDR3 coding DNA: TGTGCCAGCAGCTTAGGGGGGCCTGAAGCTTTCTTT.

J is TRBJ1-2 and V is TRBV7-2, with 9 positions matching TRBD1. V was pared by 5 bases and J by 8 bases, with 3 bases of the junction left unmatched. The germline V gene encodes CDR1 SGHTA and CDR2 FQGNSA. This CDR3 spans 12 amino acids. The CDR3 nucleotides read TGTGCCAGCAGCGCGGGACAGGGCGGCTACACCTTC. This codes for CASSAGQGGYTF.

The chain recombines TRBV7-2 with TRBJ2-7, with TRBD1 matching over 7 bases. The V and J ends lost 1 base and 3 bases, in that order; junction bases with no gene match: 3. The germline gives CDR1 SGHTA, CDR2 FQGNSA. This CDR3 contains 14 residues. The CDR3: CASSLVGDSYEQYF. The CDR3 nucleotides are TGTGCCAGCAGCTTAGTAGGGGACAGCTACGAGCAGTACTTC.

The chain couples TRBV6-9 to TRBJ1-2; tentatively, D is TRBD1 (6 bases). V gave up 7 bases and J gave up 3 bases, with 12 bases separating them. The CDR3 length is 13 residues. Germline V gene data show CDR1 as MNHGY and CDR2 as SVAAGI. The CDR3 region is CASNQGGDYGYTF. The DNA for the CDR3 is TGTGCCAGCAATCAAGGGGGAGACTATGGCTACACCTTC.

Only one count was recorded for this clone. This chain uses TRBV7-9 with TRBJ2-6; TRBD2 is a possible D gene (6 bases). V lost 8 bases, J lost 0 bases, and 14 bases lay in between. Germline V gene lookup returns CDR1 SEHNR and CDR2 FQNEAQ (reference sequence). The CDR3 extends over 16 amino acids. CDR3 coding DNA: TGTGCCAGCGGTGCGGGATCCATCTCTGGGGCCAACGTCCTGACTTTC. Its translation is CASGAGSISGANVLTF. The complete variable domain, with remaining parts taken from reference TRBV7-9 and TRBJ2-6, reads DTGVSQNPRHKITKRGQNVTFRCDPISEHNRLYWYRQTLGQGPEFLTYFQNEAQLEKSRLLSDRFSAERPKGSFSTLEIQRTEQGDSAMYLCASGAGSISGANVLTFGAGSRLTVL.

This sequence joins TRBV5-4 and TRBJ1-2; TRBD1 is a possible D gene (5 bases). The CDR3 runs 14 residues. Trimming left V 2 bases short and J 3 bases short, with 11 bases between. Germline CDR1 SGHNT, CDR2 YYREEE (reference sequence). The CDR3 DNA is TGTGCCAGCAGCTTAGCAGGGCGAGACTATGGCTACACCTTC. It yields the protein CASSLAGRDYGYTF.

The chain recombines TRBV4-1 with TRBJ2-7; the match to TRBD1 covers 7 bases. Trimming removed 0 bases from V and 6 bases from J; junction bases left unmatched: 8. CDR1 and CDR2 from the germline V gene are MGHRA and YSYEKL. CDR3 size: 15 residues. The CDR3 DNA sequence: TGCGCCAGCAGCCAAGATGGGTACAGGGGTAGCGAGCAGTACTTC. Its translation is CASSQDGYRGSEQYF.

The V and J genes are TRBV30 and TRBJ1-5; tentatively, D is TRBD1 (6 bases). The CDR3 runs 16 residues. CDR1 and CDR2 from the germline V gene are GTSNPN and SVGIG (reference sequence). Trimming stripped 2 bases from V and 4 bases from J, with 18 bases between. The CDR3 loop reads CAWSSKPGTRNQPQHF. The CDR3 DNA is TGTGCCTGGAGTAGCAAACCCGGGACAAGAAATCAGCCCCAGCATTTT.